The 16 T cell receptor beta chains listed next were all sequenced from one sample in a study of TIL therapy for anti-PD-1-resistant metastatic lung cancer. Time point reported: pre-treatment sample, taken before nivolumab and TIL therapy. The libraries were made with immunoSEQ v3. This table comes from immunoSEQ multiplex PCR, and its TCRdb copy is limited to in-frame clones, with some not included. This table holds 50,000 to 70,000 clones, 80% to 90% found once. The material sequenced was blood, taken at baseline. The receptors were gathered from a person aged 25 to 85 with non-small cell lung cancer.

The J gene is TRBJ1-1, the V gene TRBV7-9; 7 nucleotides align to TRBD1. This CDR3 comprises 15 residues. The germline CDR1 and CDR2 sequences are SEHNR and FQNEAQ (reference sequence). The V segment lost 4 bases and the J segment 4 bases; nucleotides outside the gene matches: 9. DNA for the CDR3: TGTGCCAGCAGCTACAGGGGTGTAGGAGGCACTGAAGCTTTCTTT. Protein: CASSYRGVGGTEAFF.

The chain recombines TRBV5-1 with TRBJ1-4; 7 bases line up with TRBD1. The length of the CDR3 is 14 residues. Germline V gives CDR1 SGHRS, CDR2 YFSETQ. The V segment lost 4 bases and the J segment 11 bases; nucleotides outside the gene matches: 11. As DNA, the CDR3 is TGCGCCAGCAGCGTGGGCGTTCAGGGGGTGAAACTGTTTTTT. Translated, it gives CASSVGVQGVKLFF.

This CDR3 reads CASSFGGLAGGQETQYF. CDR3 DNA sequence: TGTGCCAGCAGCTTCGGGGGACTCGCGGGGGGACAAGAGACCCAGTACTTC. The V gene is TRBV7-2, the J gene TRBJ2-5; 8 nucleotides match TRBD2. V was clipped by 3 bases and J by 2 bases; unmatched bases: 11. This CDR3 is 17 amino acids long. Germline-derived CDR1 and CDR2 are SGHTA and FQGNSA.

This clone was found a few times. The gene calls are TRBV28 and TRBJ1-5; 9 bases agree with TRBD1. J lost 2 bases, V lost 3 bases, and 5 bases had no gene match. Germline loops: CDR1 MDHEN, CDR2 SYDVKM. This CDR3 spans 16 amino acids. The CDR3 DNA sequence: TGTGCCAGCAGTTTGTGGACAGGGGTTGGCAATCAGCCCCAGCATTTT. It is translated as CASSLWTGVGNQPQHF.

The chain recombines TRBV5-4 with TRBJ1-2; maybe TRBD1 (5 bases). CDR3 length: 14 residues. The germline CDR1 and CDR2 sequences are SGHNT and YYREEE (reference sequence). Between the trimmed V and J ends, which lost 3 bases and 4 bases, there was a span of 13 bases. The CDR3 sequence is CASSSREMGYGYTF. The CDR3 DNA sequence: TGTGCCAGCAGCTCCAGGGAGATGGGCTATGGCTACACCTTC.

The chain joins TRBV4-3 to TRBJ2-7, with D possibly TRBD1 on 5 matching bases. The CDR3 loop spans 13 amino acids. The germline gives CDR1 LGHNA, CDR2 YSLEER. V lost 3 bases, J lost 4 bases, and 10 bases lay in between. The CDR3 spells CASSQVPGYEQYF. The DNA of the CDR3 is TGCGCCAGCAGCCAGGTCCCAGGGTACGAGCAGTACTTC.

In DNA, the CDR3 is TGCGCCAGCAGCTTGCAGGGTACAGATACGCAGTATTTT. This codes for CASSLQGTDTQYF. The chain employs TRBV5-1 and TRBJ2-3; TRBD1 might be the D (5 bases). V dropped 1 base and J dropped 3 bases, with 6 bases sitting between them. From germline, CDR1 is SGHRS and CDR2 YFSETQ. This CDR3 comprises 13 residues.

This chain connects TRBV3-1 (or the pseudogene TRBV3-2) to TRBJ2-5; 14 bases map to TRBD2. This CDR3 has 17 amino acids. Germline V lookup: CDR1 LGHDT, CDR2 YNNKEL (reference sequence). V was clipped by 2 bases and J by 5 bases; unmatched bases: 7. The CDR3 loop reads CASSQPGLAGGGETQYF. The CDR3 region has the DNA TGTGCCAGCAGCCAACCCGGACTAGCGGGGGGTGGGGAGACCCAGTACTTC.

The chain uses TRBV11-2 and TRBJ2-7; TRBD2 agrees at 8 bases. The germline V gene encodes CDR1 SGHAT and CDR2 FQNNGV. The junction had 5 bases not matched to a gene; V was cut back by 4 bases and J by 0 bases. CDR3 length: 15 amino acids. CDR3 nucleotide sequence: TGTGCCAGCAGCTCCCTAGCGGGCTTCTCCTACGAGCAGTACTTC. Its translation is CASSSLAGFSYEQYF.

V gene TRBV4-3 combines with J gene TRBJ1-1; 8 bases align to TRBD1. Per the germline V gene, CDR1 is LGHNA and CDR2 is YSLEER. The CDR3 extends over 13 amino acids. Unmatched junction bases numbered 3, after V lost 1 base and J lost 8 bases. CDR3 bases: TGCGCCAGCAGCCAAGGCAGGGGGCAGGAAGCTTTCTTT. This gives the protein CASSQGRGQEAFF.

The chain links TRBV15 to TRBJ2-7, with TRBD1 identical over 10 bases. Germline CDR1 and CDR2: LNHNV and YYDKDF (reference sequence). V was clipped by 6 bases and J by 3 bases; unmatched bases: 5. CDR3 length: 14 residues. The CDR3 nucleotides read TGTGCCACCAGTCGGGACAGGGGATTCTACGAGCAGTACTTC. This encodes CATSRDRGFYEQYF.

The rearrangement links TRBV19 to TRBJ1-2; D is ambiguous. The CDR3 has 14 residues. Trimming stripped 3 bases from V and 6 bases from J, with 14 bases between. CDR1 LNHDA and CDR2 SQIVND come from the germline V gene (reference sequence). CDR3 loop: CASSIGRQTNGYTF. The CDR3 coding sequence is TGTGCCAGTAGTATTGGGCGGCAGACTAATGGCTACACCTTC. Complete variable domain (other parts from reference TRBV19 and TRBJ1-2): DGGITQSPKYLFRKEGQNVTLSCEQNLNHDAMYWYRQDPGQGLRLIYYSQIVNDFQKGDIAEGYSVSREKKESFPLTVTSAQKNPTAFYLCASSIGRQTNGYTFGSGTRLTVV.

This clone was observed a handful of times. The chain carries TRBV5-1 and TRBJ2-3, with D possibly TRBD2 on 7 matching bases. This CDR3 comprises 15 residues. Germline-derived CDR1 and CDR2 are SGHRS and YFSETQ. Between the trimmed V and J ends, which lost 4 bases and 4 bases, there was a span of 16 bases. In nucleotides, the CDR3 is TGCGCCAGCAGCGTTCGGGGGGCCCTGGCAGATACGCAGTATTTT. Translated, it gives CASSVRGALADTQYF.

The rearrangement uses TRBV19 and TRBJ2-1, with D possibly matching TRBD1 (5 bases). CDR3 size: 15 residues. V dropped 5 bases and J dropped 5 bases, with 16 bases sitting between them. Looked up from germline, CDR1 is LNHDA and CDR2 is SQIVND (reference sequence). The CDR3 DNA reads TGTGCCAGTAGTGAATCAGGGCCCCGAAACAATGAGCAGTTCTTC. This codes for CASSESGPRNNEQFF. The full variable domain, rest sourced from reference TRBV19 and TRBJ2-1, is DGGITQSPKYLFRKEGQNVTLSCEQNLNHDAMYWYRQDPGQGLRLIYYSQIVNDFQKGDIAEGYSVSREKKESFPLTVTSAQKNPTAFYLCASSESGPRNNEQFFGPGTRLTVL.

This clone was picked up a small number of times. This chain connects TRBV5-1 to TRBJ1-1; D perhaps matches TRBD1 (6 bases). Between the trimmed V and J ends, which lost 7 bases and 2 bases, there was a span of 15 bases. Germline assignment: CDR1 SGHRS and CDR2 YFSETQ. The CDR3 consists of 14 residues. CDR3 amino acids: CASAWGASNTEAFF. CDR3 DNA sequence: TGCGCCAGCGCCTGGGGGGCCTCTAACACTGAAGCTTTCTTT.

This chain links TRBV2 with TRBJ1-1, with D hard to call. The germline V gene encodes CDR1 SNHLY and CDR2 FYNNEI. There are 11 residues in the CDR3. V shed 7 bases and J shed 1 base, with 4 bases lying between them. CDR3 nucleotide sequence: TGTGCCAGCACCAGGAACACTGAAGCTTTCTTT. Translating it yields CASTRNTEAFF.